One TCR beta chain is described in this entry. The repertoire was sequenced with immunoSEQ multiplex PCR; TCRdb's copy has only in-frame clones and lacks some. The table includes 2 million to 3 million clones, under 95% detected once. The sample comes from a study of shared clonotypes between healthy human individuals. The CDR3 sequence is 16 residues long. Germline CDR1 and CDR2: SGHNT and YYREEE (reference sequence). V was clipped by 6 bases and J by 6 bases, with 24 bases between them. What was sequenced was naive CD4+ T cells from PBMCs. Specified subset: CD45RA+ positively selected. The TCR sequence derives from a man younger than 30 in good health. Some clones in this sample may be carry-over from other donors' samples. The chain is built from TRBV5-4 and TRBJ1-1, with a tentative D call TRBD1 (5 bases). The CDR3, as DNA: TGTGCCAGCACCCCGGGGGGGGGTGTGCAACTAGCTGAAGCTTTCTTT. It translates to CASTPGGGVQLAEAFF.